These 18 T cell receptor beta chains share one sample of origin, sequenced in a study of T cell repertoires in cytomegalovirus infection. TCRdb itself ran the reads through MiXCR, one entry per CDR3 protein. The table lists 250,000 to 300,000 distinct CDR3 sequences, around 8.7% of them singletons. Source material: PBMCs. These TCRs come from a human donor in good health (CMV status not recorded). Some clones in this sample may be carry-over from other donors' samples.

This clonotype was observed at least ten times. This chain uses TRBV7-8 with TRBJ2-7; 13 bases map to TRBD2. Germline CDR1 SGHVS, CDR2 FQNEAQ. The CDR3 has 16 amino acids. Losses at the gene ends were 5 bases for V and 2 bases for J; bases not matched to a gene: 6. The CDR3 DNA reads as TGTGCCAGCAGCCCCTGGACTAGCGGGGGAACCTACGAGCAGTACTTC. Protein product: CASSPWTSGGTYEQYF.

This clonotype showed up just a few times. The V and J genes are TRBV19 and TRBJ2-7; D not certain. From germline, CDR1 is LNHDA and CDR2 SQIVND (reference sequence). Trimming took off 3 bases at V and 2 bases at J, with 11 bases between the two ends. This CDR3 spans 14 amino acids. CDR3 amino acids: CASSINAATYEQYF. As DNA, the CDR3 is TGTGCCAGTAGTATCAACGCAGCGACCTACGAGCAGTACTTC. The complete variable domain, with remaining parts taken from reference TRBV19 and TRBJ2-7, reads DGGITQSPKYLFRKEGQNVTLSCEQNLNHDAMYWYRQDPGQGLRLIYYSQIVNDFQKGDIAEGYSVSREKKESFPLTVTSAQKNPTAFYLCASSINAATYEQYFGPGTRLTVT.

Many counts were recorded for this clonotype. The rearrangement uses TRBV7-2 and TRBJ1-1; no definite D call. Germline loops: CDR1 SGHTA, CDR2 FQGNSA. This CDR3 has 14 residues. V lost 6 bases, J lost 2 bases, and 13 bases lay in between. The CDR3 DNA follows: TGTGCCAGCAGTCGACGGAATCATAACACTGAAGCTTTCTTT. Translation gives CASSRRNHNTEAFF.

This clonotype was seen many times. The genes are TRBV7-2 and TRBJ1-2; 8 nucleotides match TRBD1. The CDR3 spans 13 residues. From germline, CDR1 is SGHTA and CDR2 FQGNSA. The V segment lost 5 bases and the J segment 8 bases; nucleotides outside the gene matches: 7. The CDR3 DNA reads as TGTGCCAGCAGCAACACAGGGGGTGGCGGCTACACCTTC. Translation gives CASSNTGGGGYTF. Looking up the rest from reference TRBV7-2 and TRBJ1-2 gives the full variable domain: GAGVSQSPSNKVTEKGKDVELRCDPISGHTALYWYRQSLGQGLEFLIYFQGNSAPDKSGLPSDRFSAERTGGSVSTLTIQRTQQEDSAVYLCASSNTGGGGYTFGSGTRLTVV.

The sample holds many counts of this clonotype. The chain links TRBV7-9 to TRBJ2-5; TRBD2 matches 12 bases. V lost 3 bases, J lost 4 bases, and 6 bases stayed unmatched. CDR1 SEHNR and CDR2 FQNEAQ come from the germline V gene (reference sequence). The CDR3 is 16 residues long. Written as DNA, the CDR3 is TGTGCCAGCAGCTTGGCTAGCGGGGGGGCCGGAGAGACCCAGTACTTC. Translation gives CASSLASGGAGETQYF.

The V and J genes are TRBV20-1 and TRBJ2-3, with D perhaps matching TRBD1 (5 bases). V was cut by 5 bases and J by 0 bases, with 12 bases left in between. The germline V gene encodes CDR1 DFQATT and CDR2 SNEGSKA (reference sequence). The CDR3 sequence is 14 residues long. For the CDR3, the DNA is TGCAGTGCTCCCAGACAGATCAGCACAGATACGCAGTATTTT. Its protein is CSAPRQISTDTQYF.

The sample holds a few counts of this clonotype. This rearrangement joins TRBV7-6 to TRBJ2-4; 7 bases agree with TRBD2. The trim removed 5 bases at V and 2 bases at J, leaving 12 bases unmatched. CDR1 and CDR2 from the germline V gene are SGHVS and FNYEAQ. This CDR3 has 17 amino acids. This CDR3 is CASSPARGGRTKNIQYF. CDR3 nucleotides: TGTGCCAGCAGCCCAGCGCGGGGAGGGAGGACCAAAAACATTCAGTACTTC.

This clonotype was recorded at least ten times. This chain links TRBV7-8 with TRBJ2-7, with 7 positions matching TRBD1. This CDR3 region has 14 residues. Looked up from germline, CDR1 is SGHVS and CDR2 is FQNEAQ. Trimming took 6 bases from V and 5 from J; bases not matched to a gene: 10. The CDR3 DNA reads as TGTGCCAGCAGAAGGACAGGAGAAGGGAACGAGCAGTACTTC. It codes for CASRRTGEGNEQYF.

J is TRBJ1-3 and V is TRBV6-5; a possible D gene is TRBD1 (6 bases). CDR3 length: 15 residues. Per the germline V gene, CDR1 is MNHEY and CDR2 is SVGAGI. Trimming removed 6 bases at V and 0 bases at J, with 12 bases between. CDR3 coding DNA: TGTGCCAGCAGCCCCGACAGGAACTCTGGAAACACCATATATTTT. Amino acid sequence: CASSPDRNSGNTIYF.

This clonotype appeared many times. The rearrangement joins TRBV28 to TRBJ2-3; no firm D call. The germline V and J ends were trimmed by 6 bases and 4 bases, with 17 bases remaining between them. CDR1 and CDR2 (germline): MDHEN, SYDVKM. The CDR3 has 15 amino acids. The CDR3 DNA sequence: TGTGCCAGCAGCACCCCCGGACGCGGCCCAGATACGCAGTATTTT. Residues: CASSTPGRGPDTQYF.

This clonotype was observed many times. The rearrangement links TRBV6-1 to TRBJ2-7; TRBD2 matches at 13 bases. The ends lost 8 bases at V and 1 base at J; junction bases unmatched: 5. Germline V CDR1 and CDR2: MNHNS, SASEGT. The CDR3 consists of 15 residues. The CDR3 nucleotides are TGTGCCAGCGCAAGGGGACTAGCGGGATCCTACGAGCAGTACTTC. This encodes CASARGLAGSYEQYF.

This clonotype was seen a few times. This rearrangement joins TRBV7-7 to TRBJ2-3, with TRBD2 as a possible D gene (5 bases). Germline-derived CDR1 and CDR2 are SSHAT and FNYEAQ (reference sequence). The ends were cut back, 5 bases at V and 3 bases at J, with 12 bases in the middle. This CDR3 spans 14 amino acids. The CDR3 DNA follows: TGTGCCAGCAGCCCGGGGTGGGCTACAGATACGCAGTATTTT. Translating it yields CASSPGWATDTQYF.

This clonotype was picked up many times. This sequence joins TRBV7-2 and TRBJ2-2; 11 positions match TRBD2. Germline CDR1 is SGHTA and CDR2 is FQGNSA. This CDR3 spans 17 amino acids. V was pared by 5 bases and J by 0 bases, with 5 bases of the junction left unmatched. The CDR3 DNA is TGTGCCAGCAGCCTGACTAGCGGGGCTACGAACACCGGGGAGCTGTTTTTT. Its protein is CASSLTSGATNTGELFF.

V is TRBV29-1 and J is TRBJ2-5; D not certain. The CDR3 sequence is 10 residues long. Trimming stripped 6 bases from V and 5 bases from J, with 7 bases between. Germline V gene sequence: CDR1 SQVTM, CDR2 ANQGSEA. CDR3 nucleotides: TGCAGCGTGATAACGGAGACCCAGTACTTC. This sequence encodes CSVITETQYF.

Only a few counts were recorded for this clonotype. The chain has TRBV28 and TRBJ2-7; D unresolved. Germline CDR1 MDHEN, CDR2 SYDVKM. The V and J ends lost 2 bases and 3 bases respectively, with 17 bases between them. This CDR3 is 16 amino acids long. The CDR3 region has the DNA TGTGCCAGCAGTTTAAGGTCGGAAGGCAACTACTACGAGCAGTACTTC. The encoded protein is CASSLRSEGNYYEQYF. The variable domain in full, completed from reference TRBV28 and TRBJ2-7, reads DVKVTQSSRYLVKRTGEKVFLECVQDMDHENMFWYRQDPGLGLRLIYFSYDVKMKEKGDIPEGYSVSREKKERFSLILESASTNQTSMYLCASSLRSEGNYYEQYFGPGTRLTVT.

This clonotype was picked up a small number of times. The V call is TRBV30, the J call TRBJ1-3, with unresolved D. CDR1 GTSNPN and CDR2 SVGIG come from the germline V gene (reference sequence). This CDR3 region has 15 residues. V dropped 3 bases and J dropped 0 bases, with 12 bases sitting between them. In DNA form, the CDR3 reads TGTGCCTGGAGGCGTGACGGCTACTCTGGAAACACCATATATTTT. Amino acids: CAWRRDGYSGNTIYF.

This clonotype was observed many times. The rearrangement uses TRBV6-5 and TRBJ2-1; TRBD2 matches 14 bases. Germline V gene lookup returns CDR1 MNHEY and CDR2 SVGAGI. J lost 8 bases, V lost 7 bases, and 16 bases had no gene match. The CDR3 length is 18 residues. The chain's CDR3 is CASIRGGLTSGRVDEQFF. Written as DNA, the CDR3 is TGTGCCAGCATCCGAGGTGGCCTGACTAGCGGGAGGGTGGATGAGCAGTTCTTC.

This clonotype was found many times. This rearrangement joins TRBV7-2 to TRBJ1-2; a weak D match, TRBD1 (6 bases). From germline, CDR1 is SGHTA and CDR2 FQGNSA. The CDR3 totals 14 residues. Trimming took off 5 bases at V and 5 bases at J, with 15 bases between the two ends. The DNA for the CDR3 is TGTGCCAGCAGCCCCAGACAGGTGCTATATGGCTACACCTTC. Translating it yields CASSPRQVLYGYTF.